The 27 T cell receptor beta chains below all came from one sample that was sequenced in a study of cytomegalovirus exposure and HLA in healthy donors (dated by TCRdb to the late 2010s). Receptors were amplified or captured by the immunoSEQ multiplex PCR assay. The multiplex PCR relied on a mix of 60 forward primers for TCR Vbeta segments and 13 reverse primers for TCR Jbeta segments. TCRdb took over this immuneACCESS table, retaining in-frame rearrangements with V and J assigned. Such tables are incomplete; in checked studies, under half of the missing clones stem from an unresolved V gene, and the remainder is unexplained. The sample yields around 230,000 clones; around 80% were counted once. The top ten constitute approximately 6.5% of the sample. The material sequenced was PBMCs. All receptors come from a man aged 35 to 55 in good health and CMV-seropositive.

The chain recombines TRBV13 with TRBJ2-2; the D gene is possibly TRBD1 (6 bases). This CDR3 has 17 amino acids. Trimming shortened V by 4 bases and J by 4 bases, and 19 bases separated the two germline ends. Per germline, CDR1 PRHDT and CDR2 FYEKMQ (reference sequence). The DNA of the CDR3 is TGTGCCAGCAGCTCCCAGGATGGGCAGGGGCTCACCGGGGAGCTGTTTTTT. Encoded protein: CASSSQDGQGLTGELFF.

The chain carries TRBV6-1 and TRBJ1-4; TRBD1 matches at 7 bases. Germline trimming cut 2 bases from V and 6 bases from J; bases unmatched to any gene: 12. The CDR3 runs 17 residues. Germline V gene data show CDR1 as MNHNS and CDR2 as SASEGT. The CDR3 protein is CASSEQKGAGGYEKLFF. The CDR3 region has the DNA TGTGCCAGCAGTGAACAGAAGGGGGCAGGGGGATATGAAAAACTGTTTTTT.

In DNA, the CDR3 is TGCGCCAGCCCCACCGGGACAGGGGTGAAGGATCAGCCCCAGCATTTT. Translating gives CASPTGTGVKDQPQHF. This rearrangement joins TRBV5-1 to TRBJ1-5; 10 nucleotides line up with TRBD1. Germline CDR1 SGHRS, CDR2 YFSETQ. The junction had 12 bases not matched to a gene; V was cut back by 7 bases and J by 5 bases. The CDR3 contains 16 residues.

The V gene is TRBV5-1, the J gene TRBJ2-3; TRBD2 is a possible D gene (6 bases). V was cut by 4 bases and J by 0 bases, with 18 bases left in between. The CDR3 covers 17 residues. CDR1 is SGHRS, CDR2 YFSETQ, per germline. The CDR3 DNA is TGCGCCAGCAGCCTGTCCCCCACAAGCGGGAGCACAGATACGCAGTATTTT. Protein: CASSLSPTSGSTDTQYF.

The CDR3 reads CASSPQGLSEQYF. In DNA, the CDR3 is TGTGCCAGTAGTCCCCAGGGACTGAGCGAGCAGTACTTC. This chain joins TRBV19 and TRBJ2-7; D may be TRBD2 (6 bases). Deletions cut 5 bases from V and 6 bases from J, with 14 bases between. Germline-derived CDR1 and CDR2 are LNHDA and SQIVND (reference sequence). This CDR3 is built from 13 residues. The whole variable domain, remainder taken from reference TRBV19 and TRBJ2-7, is DGGITQSPKYLFRKEGQNVTLSCEQNLNHDAMYWYRQDPGQGLRLIYYSQIVNDFQKGDIAEGYSVSREKKESFPLTVTSAQKNPTAFYLCASSPQGLSEQYFGPGTRLTVT.

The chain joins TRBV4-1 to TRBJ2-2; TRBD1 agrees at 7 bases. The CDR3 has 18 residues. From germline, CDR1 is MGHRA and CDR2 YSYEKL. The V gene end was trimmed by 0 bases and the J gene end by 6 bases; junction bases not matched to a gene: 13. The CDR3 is CASSQDPEQGSKAGELFF. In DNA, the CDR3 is TGCGCCAGCAGCCAAGATCCAGAACAGGGGTCGAAAGCCGGGGAGCTGTTTTTT.

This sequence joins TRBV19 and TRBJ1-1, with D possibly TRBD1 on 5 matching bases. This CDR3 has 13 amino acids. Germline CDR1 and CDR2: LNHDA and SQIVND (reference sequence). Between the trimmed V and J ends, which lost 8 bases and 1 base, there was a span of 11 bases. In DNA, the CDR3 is TGTGCCAGTTCCCCAGGGTCGAACACTGAAGCTTTCTTT. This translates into CASSPGSNTEAFF.

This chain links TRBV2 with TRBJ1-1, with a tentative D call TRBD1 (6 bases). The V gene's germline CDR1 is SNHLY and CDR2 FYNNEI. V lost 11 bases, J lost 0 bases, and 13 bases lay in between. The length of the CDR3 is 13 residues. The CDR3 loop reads CAGGGQVNTEAFF. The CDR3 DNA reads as TGTGCCGGGGGGGGGCAGGTGAACACTGAAGCTTTCTTT.

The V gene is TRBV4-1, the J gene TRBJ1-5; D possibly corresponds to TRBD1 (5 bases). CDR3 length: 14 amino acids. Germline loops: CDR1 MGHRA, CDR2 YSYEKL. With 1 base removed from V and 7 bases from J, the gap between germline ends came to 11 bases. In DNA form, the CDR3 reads TGCGCCAGCAGCCAAGGATTGGGACTCCAGCCCCAGCATTTT. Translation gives CASSQGLGLQPQHF.

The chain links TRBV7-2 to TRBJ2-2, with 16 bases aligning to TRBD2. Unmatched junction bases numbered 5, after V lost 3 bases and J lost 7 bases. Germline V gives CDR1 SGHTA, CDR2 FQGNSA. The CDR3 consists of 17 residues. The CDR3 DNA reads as TGTGCCAGCAGCTTGGGACTAGCGGGAGGGATGGGCGGGGAGCTGTTTTTT. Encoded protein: CASSLGLAGGMGGELFF.

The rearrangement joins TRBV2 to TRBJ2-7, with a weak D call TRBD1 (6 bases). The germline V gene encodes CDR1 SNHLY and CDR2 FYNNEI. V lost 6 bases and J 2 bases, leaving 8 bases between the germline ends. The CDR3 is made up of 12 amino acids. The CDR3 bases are TGTGCCAGCAGCGACAGGACCTACGAGCAGTACGTC. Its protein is CASSDRTYEQYV.

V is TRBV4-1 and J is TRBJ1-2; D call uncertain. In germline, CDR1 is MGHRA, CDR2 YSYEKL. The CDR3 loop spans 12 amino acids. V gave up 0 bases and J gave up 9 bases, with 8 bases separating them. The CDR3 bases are TGCGCCAGCAGCCAAGACGGGTTCCGCTACACCTTC. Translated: CASSQDGFRYTF.

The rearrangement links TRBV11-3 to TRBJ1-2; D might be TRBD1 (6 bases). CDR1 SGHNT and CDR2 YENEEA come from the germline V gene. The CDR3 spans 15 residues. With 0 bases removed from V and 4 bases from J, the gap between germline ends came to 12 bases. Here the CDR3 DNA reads TGTGCCAGCAGCTTAGATCAGGGGTTATCCTATGGCTACACCTTC. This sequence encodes CASSLDQGLSYGYTF.

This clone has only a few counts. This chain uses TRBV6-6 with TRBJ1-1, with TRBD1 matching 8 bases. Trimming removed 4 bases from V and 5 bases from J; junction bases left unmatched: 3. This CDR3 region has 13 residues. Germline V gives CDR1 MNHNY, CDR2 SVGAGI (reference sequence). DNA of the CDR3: TGTGCCAGCAGTTCGGACAGGGTGACTGAAGCTTTCTTT. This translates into CASSSDRVTEAFF.

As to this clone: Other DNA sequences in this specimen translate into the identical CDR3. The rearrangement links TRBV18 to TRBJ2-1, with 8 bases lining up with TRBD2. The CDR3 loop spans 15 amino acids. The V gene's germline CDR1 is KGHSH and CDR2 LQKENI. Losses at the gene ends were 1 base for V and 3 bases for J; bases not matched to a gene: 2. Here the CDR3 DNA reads TGTGCCAGCTCACCACTAGCGGGAAGCTACAATGAGCAGTTCTTC. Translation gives CASSPLAGSYNEQFF.

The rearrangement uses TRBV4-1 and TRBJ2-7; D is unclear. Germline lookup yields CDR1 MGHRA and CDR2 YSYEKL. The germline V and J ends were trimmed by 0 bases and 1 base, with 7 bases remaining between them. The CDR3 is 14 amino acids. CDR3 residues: CASSQDRSSYEQYF. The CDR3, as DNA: TGCGCCAGCAGCCAAGATAGGAGTTCCTACGAGCAGTACTTC.

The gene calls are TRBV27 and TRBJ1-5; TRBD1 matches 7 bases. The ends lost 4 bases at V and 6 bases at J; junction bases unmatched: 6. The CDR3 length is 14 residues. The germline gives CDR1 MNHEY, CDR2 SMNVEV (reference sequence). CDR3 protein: CASSSTGVGQPQHF. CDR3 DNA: TGTGCCAGCAGTTCTACAGGGGTAGGTCAGCCCCAGCATTTT.

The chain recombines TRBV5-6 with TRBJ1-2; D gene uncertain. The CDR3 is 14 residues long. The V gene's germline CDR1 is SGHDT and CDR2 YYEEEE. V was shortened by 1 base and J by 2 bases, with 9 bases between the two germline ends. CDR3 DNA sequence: TGTGCCAGCAGCTTGATGGGAGGGAACTATGGCTACACCTTC. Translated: CASSLMGGNYGYTF.

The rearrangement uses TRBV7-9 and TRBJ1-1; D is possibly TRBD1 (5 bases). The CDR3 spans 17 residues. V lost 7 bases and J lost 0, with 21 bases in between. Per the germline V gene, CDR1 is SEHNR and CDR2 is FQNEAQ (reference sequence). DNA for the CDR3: TGTGCCAGCACCCCGATCCCGGGGGTGTTGATGAACACTGAAGCTTTCTTT. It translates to CASTPIPGVLMNTEAFF.

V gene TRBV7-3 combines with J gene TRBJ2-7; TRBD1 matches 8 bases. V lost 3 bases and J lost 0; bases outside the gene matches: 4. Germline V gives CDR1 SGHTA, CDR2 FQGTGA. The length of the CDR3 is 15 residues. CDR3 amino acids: CASSFGQGSSYEQYF. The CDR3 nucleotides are TGTGCCAGCAGCTTCGGACAGGGCAGCTCCTACGAGCAGTACTTC. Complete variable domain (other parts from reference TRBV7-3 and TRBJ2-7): GAGVSQTPSNKVTEKGKYVELRCDPISGHTALYWYRQSLGQGPEFLIYFQGTGAADDSGLPNDRFFAVRPEGSVSTLKIQRTERGDSAVYLCASSFGQGSSYEQYFGPGTRLTVT.

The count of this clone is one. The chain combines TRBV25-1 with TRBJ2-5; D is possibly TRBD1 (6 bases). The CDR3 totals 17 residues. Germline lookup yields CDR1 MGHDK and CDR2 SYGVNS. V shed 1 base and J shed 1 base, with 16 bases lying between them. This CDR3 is CASSESSKTGLQETQYF. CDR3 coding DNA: TGTGCCAGCAGTGAATCCAGCAAGACAGGACTCCAAGAGACCCAGTACTTC. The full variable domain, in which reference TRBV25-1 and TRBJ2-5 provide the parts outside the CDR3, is EADIYQTPRYLVIGTGKKITLECSQTMGHDKMYWYQQDPGMELHLIHYSYGVNSTEKGDLSSESTVSRIRTEHFPLTLESARPSHTSQYLCASSESSKTGLQETQYFGPGTRLLVL.

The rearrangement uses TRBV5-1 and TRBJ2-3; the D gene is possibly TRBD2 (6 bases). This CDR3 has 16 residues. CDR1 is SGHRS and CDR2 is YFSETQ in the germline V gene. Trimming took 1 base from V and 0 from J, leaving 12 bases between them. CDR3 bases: TGCGCCAGCAGCTTGACACCCGGGACTAGCACAGATACGCAGTATTTT. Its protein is CASSLTPGTSTDTQYF.

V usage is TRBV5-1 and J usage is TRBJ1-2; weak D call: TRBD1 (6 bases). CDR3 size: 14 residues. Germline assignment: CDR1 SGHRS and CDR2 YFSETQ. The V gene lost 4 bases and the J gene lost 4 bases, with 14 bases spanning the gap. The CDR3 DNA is TGCGCCAGCAGCCCTCGTGAAGGGGGCTATGGCTACACCTTC. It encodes CASSPREGGYGYTF.

The CDR3 here is CASSPGRGLSGANVLTF. The CDR3, as DNA: TGTGCCAGCTCACCAGGCAGGGGGCTTTCTGGGGCCAACGTCCTGACTTTC. V is TRBV18 and J is TRBJ2-6, with 8 positions matching TRBD1. This CDR3 is 17 amino acids long. CDR1 and CDR2 (germline): KGHSH, LQKENI. Losses at the gene ends were 2 bases for V and 1 base for J; bases not matched to a gene: 4.

The CDR3 protein is CASSQDDDRGSEAFF. DNA for the CDR3: TGCGCCAGCAGCCAAGATGATGACAGGGGTAGTGAAGCTTTCTTT. The V and J genes are TRBV4-1 and TRBJ1-1; TRBD1 agrees at 8 bases. This CDR3 region has 15 residues. After removal of 0 bases from V and 7 bases from J, the junction contained 7 bases not matched to a gene. Germline loops: CDR1 MGHRA, CDR2 YSYEKL.

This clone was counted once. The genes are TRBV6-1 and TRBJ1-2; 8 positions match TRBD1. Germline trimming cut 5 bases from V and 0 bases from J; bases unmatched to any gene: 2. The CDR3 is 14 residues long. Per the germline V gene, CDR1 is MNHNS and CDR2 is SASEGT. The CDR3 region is CASSTTGANYGYTF. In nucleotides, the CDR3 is TGTGCCAGCAGTACGACAGGGGCTAACTATGGCTACACCTTC.

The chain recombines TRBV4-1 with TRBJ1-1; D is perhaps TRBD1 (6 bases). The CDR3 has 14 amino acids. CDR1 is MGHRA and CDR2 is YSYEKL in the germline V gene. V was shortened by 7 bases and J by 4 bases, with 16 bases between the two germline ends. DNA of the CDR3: TGCGCCAGCACCCTGATACAGGGTCCCACTGAAGCTTTCTTT. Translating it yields CASTLIQGPTEAFF.